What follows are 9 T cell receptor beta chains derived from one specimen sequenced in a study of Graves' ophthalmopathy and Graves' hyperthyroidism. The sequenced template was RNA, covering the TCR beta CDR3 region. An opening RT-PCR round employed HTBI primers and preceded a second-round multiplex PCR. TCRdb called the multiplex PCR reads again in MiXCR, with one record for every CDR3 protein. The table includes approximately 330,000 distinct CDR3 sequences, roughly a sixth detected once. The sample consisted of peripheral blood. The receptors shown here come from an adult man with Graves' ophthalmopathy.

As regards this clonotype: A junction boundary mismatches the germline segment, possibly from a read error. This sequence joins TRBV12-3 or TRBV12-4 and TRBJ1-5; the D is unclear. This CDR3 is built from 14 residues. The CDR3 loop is CASSLDGGDQPQLF. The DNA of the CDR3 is TGTGCCAGCAGTCTAGACGGTGGTGATCAGCCCCAGCTTTTT.

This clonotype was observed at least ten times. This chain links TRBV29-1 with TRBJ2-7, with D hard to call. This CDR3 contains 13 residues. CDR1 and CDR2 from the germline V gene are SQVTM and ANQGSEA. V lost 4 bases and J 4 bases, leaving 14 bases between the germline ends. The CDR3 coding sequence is TGCAGCGTTGCTCGGGTAGGGTGGTACGAGCAGTACTTC. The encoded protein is CSVARVGWYEQYF.

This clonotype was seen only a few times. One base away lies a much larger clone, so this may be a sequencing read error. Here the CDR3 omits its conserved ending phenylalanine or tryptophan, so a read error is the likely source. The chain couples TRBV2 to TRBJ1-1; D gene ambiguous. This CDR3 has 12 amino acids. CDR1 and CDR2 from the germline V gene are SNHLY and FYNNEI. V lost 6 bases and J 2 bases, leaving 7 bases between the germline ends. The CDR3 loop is CASRSANTEAFV. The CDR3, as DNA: TGTGCCAGCAGGTCAGCCAACACTGAAGCTTTCGTT.

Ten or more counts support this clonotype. This CDR3 reads CASSDGTGRTGELFF. The CDR3 DNA reads TGTGCCAGCAGTGACGGTACGGGGCGGACCGGGGAGCTGTTTTTT. The rearrangement uses TRBV6-1 and TRBJ2-2; TRBD1 or TRBD2 may be the D gene (5 bases each). CDR1 MNHNS and CDR2 SASEGT come from the germline V gene. The germline V and J ends were trimmed by 3 bases and 5 bases, with 13 bases remaining between them. This CDR3 comprises 15 residues.

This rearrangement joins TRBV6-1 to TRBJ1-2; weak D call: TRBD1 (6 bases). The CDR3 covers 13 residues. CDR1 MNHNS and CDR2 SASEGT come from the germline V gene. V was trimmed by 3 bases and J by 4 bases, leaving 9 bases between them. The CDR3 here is CASSEQGRYGYTF. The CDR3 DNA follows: TGTGCCAGCAGTGAGCAGGGGCGCTATGGCTACACCTTC.

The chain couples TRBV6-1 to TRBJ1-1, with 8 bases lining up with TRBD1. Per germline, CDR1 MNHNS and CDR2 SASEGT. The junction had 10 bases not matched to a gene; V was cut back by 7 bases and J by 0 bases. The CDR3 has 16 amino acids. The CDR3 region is CASKRPRQGMNTEAFF. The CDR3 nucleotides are TGTGCCAGCAAAAGACCCCGACAGGGGATGAACACTGAAGCTTTCTTT.

CDR3 amino acids: CASSRGQGARGTEAFF. CDR3 DNA sequence: TGTGCCAGCAGCCGGGGACAGGGGGCGCGAGGCACTGAAGCTTTCTTT. The chain couples TRBV12-3 or TRBV12-4 to TRBJ1-1; 12 positions match TRBD1. With 6 bases clipped from V and 4 bases from J, the junction kept 9 bases outside the gene matches. The CDR3 has 16 amino acids.

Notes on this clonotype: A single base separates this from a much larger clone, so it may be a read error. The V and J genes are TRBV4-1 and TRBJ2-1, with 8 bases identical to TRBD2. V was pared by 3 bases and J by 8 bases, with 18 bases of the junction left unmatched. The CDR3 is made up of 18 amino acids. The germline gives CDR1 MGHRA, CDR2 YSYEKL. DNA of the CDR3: TGCGCCAGCAGCCAGAAGGGCGGGGGGCGGTTGATCCACGATGAGCAGTTCTTC. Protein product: CASSQKGGGRLIHDEQFF.

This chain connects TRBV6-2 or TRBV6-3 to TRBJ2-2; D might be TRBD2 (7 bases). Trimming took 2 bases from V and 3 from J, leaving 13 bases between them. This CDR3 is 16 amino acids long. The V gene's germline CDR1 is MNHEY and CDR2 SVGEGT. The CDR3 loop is CASSYPRGGHTGELFF. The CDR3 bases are TGTGCCAGCAGTTACCCGCGCGGGGGCCACACCGGGGAGCTGTTTTTT.